These T cell receptor beta chains were read from a single sample in a study of cytomegalovirus exposure and HLA in healthy donors. Assay used: immunoSEQ multiplex PCR; TCRdb lists only in-frame clones, some missing. In the table there are more than 250,000 clones, about nine tenths of which are singletons. The sample taken for sequencing was PBMCs. These receptors all stem from a woman in her twenties or thirties in good health and CMV-seronegative. CDR3s include the opening cysteine and the closing phenylalanine or tryptophan.

CDR3 | V
CASSLSPGQMNTEAFF | TRBV7-8
CASSEFSGIYEQYF | TRBV2
CASSPQGSEQYF | TRBV7-9
CASSRRGGGTQYF | TRBV5-8
CASTQGIPNTGELFF | TRBV6-6
CASSFFGQSLLFYEQYF | TRBV5-4
CASSLGLAVLRVF | TRBV7-2
CASSQGRLALPRDNEQFF | TRBV14
CASSLTQDSSNYGYTF | TRBV4-1
CASSTENSYEQYF | TRBV19
CASSADTGELFF | TRBV9
CASSGLSLDTPIPYNEQFF | TRBV28
CASSYSGSSYEQYF | TRBV6-5
CASSLGESNQPQHF | TRBV13
CASSLIGRFVSNQPQHF | TRBV27